The text below deals with one T cell receptor beta chain. Its antigen is not identified. This record comes from a study of OX40 agonist ivuxolimab in advanced cancers. Turning to the study itself: The treatment was a fully human IgG2 OX40 agonist, ivuxolimab. Of mixed ages from about 23 to 85 and averaging roughly 64 years, the group was roughly 85% male. Of the patients, three showed partial responses, one with hepatocellular carcinoma and two with cutaneous melanoma.

Germline V lookup: CDR1 MDHEN, CDR2 SYDVKM. The CDR3 spans 16 residues. V lost 4 bases, J lost 5 bases, and 7 bases stayed unmatched. TCRdb's table, derived via immunoSEQ multiplex PCR, lists solely in-frame clones and lacks some. Among around 100,000 clones listed, approximately 90% were seen once. Overall study findings and caveats: The study found that CD8+ T cells averaged more expanded clones than CD4+.

This TCR was sampled from an adult with an advanced solid tumor such as melanoma, head and neck, liver or kidney cancer. The source material was CD4+ or CD8+ T cells sorted from blood, sampled in a trial of the OX40 agonist ivuxolimab. The rearrangement links TRBV28 to TRBJ2-1; 11 nucleotides agree with TRBD2. The DNA for the CDR3 is TGTGCCAGCAGTTCTACCGGGACTAGCGGCCACAATGAGCAGTTCTTC. This sequence encodes CASSSTGTSGHNEQFF.